The next 29 T cell receptor beta chains were all read from a single sample in a study of blood T cell repertoires in COVID-19. Assay used: immunoSEQ multiplex PCR; TCRdb lists only in-frame clones, some missing. The sample yields 170,000 or so clones, approximately 90% seen once. Sequenced material: PBMCs or T cells enriched from blood (not recorded which). The receptor set was obtained from a woman aged 45-65 years who had recovered from COVID-19.

The genes are TRBV24-1 and TRBJ2-5, with 13 positions matching TRBD2. The CDR3 covers 17 residues. CDR1 and CDR2 (germline): KGHDR, SFDVKD. Germline trimming cut 4 bases from V and 4 bases from J; bases unmatched to any gene: 8. CDR3 DNA sequence: TGTGCCACCAGTGACCCTACTAGCGGGGGGGCCGGAGAGACCCAGTACTTC. This gives the protein CATSDPTSGGAGETQYF.

The chain links TRBV27 to TRBJ1-5; D is unresolved. Germline loops: CDR1 MNHEY, CDR2 SMNVEV (reference sequence). The ends were cut back, 4 bases at V and 4 bases at J, with 17 bases in the middle. This CDR3 has 16 amino acids. Here the CDR3 DNA reads TGTGCCAGCAGTTCCGGAGGGAGTAGGAGGAATCAGCCCCAGCATTTT. Its protein is CASSSGGSRRNQPQHF.

The chain links TRBV27 to TRBJ1-1; tentatively, D is TRBD1 (6 bases). Germline V CDR1 and CDR2: MNHEY, SMNVEV (reference sequence). The V and J ends lost 4 bases and 1 base respectively, with 10 bases between them. CDR3 length: 14 amino acids. The CDR3 reads CASSSSTGNTEAFF. CDR3 DNA sequence: TGTGCCAGCAGTTCGTCGACAGGGAACACTGAAGCTTTCTTT.

The CDR3 coding sequence is TGTGCCAGTAGTATCCTAGGGACAGGGAACACTGAAGCTTTCTTT. This translates into CASSILGTGNTEAFF. This sequence joins TRBV19 and TRBJ1-1; 8 nucleotides match TRBD1. The germline V gene has CDR1 LNHDA and CDR2 SQIVND (reference sequence). J lost 1 base, V lost 3 bases, and 4 bases had no gene match. This CDR3 spans 15 amino acids.

The chain recombines TRBV4-3 with TRBJ2-2; 12 bases fit TRBD2. CDR1 is LGHNA and CDR2 is YSLEER in the germline V gene. The trim removed 0 bases at V and 7 bases at J, leaving 6 bases unmatched. The CDR3 extends over 17 amino acids. The CDR3 DNA sequence: TGCGCCAGCAGCCAAGACCCCCCTAGCGGGGGGGTCGGGGAGCTGTTTTTT. It translates to CASSQDPPSGGVGELFF.

This chain connects TRBV11-2 to TRBJ2-3, with D unclear. Deletions cut 6 bases from V and 2 bases from J, with 3 bases between. This CDR3 spans 11 amino acids. Germline loops: CDR1 SGHAT, CDR2 FQNNGV. The CDR3 DNA is TGTGCCAGCAGTTACACAGATACGCAGTATTTT. Residues: CASSYTDTQYF.

J is TRBJ1-3 and V is TRBV9; the D is unclear. Germline assignment: CDR1 SGDLS and CDR2 YYNGEE. The V and J ends lost 3 bases and 4 bases respectively, with 26 bases between them. The CDR3 spans 19 residues. CDR3 in amino acids: CASSATNTPAQPRGNTIYF. The CDR3 nucleotides read TGTGCCAGCAGCGCAACTAACACCCCGGCCCAACCTCGAGGAAACACCATATATTTT. Looking up the rest from reference TRBV9 and TRBJ1-3 gives the full variable domain: DSGVTQTPKHLITATGQRVTLRCSPRSGDLSVYWYQQSLDQGLQFLIQYYNGEERAKGNILERFSAQQFPDLHSELNLSSLELGDSALYFCASSATNTPAQPRGNTIYFGEGSWLTVV.

This clone was observed a handful of times. The chain couples TRBV19 to TRBJ2-3; D gene uncertain. The CDR3 length is 16 residues. CDR1 LNHDA and CDR2 SQIVND come from the germline V gene (reference sequence). The germline V and J ends were trimmed by 6 bases and 2 bases, with 18 bases remaining between them. This CDR3 is CASRPTRWATTDTQYF. The CDR3, as DNA: TGTGCCAGTAGACCCACTCGATGGGCTACCACAGATACGCAGTATTTT.

CDR3 protein: CASSLTSNEQFF. CDR3 coding DNA: TGTGCCAGCAGTTTAACTAGCAATGAGCAGTTCTTC. J is TRBJ2-1 and V is TRBV27; perhaps TRBD2 as D (5 bases). This CDR3 has 12 amino acids. Trimming pared 2 bases from V and 6 bases from J, leaving 5 bases between. Germline CDR1 MNHEY, CDR2 SMNVEV (reference sequence).

The chain joins TRBV3-1 (or the pseudogene TRBV3-2) to TRBJ2-3; 9 bases fit TRBD2. This CDR3 has 15 residues. From germline, CDR1 is LGHDT and CDR2 YNNKEL (reference sequence). After removal of 5 bases from V and 1 base from J, the junction contained 4 bases not matched to a gene. This chain's CDR3 is CASSGRLAGTDTQYF. Written as DNA, the CDR3 is TGTGCCAGCAGCGGTCGACTAGCGGGCACAGATACGCAGTATTTT.

The sample holds one count of this clone. The V gene is TRBV9, the J gene TRBJ1-1, with 9 bases lining up with TRBD1. The V gene end was trimmed by 3 bases and the J gene end by 6 bases; junction bases not matched to a gene: 15. This CDR3 is 17 amino acids long. Germline assignment: CDR1 SGDLS and CDR2 YYNGEE. CDR3 DNA: TGTGCCAGCAGCGGAGGGCACGGGACAGGGTACGAGGCTGAAGCTTTCTTT. Protein sequence: CASSGGHGTGYEAEAFF. The full variable domain, rest sourced from reference TRBV9 and TRBJ1-1, is DSGVTQTPKHLITATGQRVTLRCSPRSGDLSVYWYQQSLDQGLQFLIQYYNGEERAKGNILERFSAQQFPDLHSELNLSSLELGDSALYFCASSGGHGTGYEAEAFFGQGTRLTVV.

The gene calls are TRBV7-9 and TRBJ2-6; D remains ambiguous. V shed 5 bases and J shed 1 base, with 9 bases lying between them. The CDR3 has 15 residues. The V gene's germline CDR1 is SEHNR and CDR2 FQNEAQ (reference sequence). Here the CDR3 reads CASSRTESGANVLTF. In DNA form, the CDR3 reads TGTGCCAGCAGCCGTACGGAGTCTGGGGCCAACGTCCTGACTTTC.

Comments on this clone: Germline and junction disagree at one end, which may indicate a read error. The chain recombines TRBV5-8 with TRBJ1-3; the match to TRBD1 covers 9 bases. The V gene's germline CDR1 is SGHTS and CDR2 YDEGEE. The CDR3 contains 14 residues. CDR3 amino acids: CASSLVPPGQGTSF. The CDR3 DNA sequence: TGTGCCAGCAGCTTGGTGCCGCCGGGACAGGGTACTAGTTTT.

The CDR3, as DNA: TGTGCCAGCAGCTTGTCCGGCGGGGGGGCCCCCGGGGAGCTGTTTTTT. Translation gives CASSLSGGGAPGELFF. V is TRBV11-2 and J is TRBJ2-2, with TRBD2 matching 9 bases. The trim removed 3 bases at V and 6 bases at J, leaving 8 bases unmatched. The CDR3 loop spans 16 amino acids. CDR1 and CDR2 (germline): SGHAT, FQNNGV.

The sample holds one count of this clone. The genes are TRBV5-1 and TRBJ2-1, with a weak D call TRBD2 (5 bases). The V end was cut by 0 bases, the J end by 9 bases, with 7 bases between. This CDR3 contains 12 residues. In germline, CDR1 is SGHRS, CDR2 YFSETQ. CDR3 loop: CASSLVGSEQFF. The CDR3 region has the DNA TGCGCCAGCAGCTTGGTAGGGAGTGAGCAGTTCTTC. The variable domain in full, completed from reference TRBV5-1 and TRBJ2-1, reads KAGVTQTPRYLIKTRGQQVTLSCSPISGHRSVSWYQQTPGQGLQFLFEYFSETQRNKGNFPGRFSGRQFSNSRSEMNVSTLELGDSALYLCASSLVGSEQFFGPGTRLTVL.

V and J are TRBV7-8 and TRBJ1-3, with 7 bases lining up with TRBD1. Germline V gene sequence: CDR1 SGHVS, CDR2 FQNEAQ. J gave up 6 bases and V 5 bases, and 13 bases lay outside the gene matches. This CDR3 has 16 amino acids. The CDR3 DNA is TGTGCCAGCAGCCCGTCGTTCAGGGGGTCGAAAAACACCATATATTTT. It codes for CASSPSFRGSKNTIYF.

This clone was counted a few times. The gene calls are TRBV29-1 and TRBJ2-7; TRBD1 matches at 9 bases. V trimming: 3 bases; J trimming: 6 bases; junction bases outside the gene matches: 12. CDR1 and CDR2 from the germline V gene are SQVTM and ANQGSEA. The CDR3 loop spans 15 amino acids. DNA for the CDR3: TGCAGCGTTGAGGGAGGAAGGACAGGGGTCTCCGAGCAGTACTTC. This codes for CSVEGGRTGVSEQYF.

The J gene is TRBJ2-4, the V gene TRBV11-3; 7 bases align to TRBD1. Germline values: CDR1 SGHNT, CDR2 YENEEA. Trimming cost V 5 bases and J 0 bases; bases outside gene matches: 7. This CDR3 region has 16 residues. The CDR3 reads CASSPKTGRAKNIQYF. In DNA form, the CDR3 reads TGTGCCAGCAGCCCAAAGACAGGGAGAGCCAAAAACATTCAGTACTTC.

This clone was observed a single time. The chain joins TRBV6-5 to TRBJ1-2; TRBD1 aligns across 9 bases. The CDR3 covers 15 residues. With 6 bases clipped from V and 5 bases from J, the junction kept 10 bases outside the gene matches. Germline CDR1 MNHEY, CDR2 SVGAGI. The CDR3 DNA reads TGTGCCAGCAGACCCGGCACAGGGGGCCGGTATGGCTACACCTTC. Its protein product is CASRPGTGGRYGYTF.

This chain joins TRBV19 and TRBJ2-2; D is possibly TRBD2 (5 bases). V lost 3 bases to trimming and J lost 0 bases, with 8 bases between them. Germline assignment: CDR1 LNHDA and CDR2 SQIVND (reference sequence). The CDR3 covers 15 residues. The DNA of the CDR3 is TGTGCCAGTAGTATGGCCGGGGCGAACACCGGGGAGCTGTTTTTT. Translating gives CASSMAGANTGELFF.

V and J are TRBV4-3 and TRBJ2-6; no reliable D call. CDR3 length: 17 residues. Germline-derived CDR1 and CDR2 are LGHNA and YSLEER. Between the trimmed V and J ends, which lost 3 bases and 4 bases, there was a span of 16 bases. Here the CDR3 reads CASSQYLTAEGANVLTF. The CDR3 nucleotides read TGCGCCAGCAGCCAGTACCTTACAGCTGAGGGGGCCAACGTCCTGACTTTC.

The CDR3 DNA follows: TGTGCCAGCAGTTACGCCTCCTCAGGGGGCACTGAAGCTTTCTTT. This codes for CASSYASSGGTEAFF. The chain has TRBV6-5 and TRBJ1-1; 7 nucleotides agree with TRBD1. The germline V gene encodes CDR1 MNHEY and CDR2 SVGAGI. CDR3 size: 15 residues. The V gene end was trimmed by 2 bases and the J gene end by 4 bases; junction bases not matched to a gene: 7.

This sequence joins TRBV11-3 and TRBJ1-1; D possibly corresponds to TRBD1 (5 bases). Trimming removed 4 bases from V and 0 bases from J, with 12 bases in between. The CDR3 has 15 amino acids. CDR1 and CDR2 from the germline V gene are SGHNT and YENEEA. CDR3 sequence: CASSSLGGVNTEAFF. The DNA for the CDR3 is TGTGCCAGCAGCTCCCTGGGGGGAGTGAACACTGAAGCTTTCTTT.

CDR3 region: CASRGGQGDEKLFF. The CDR3 coding sequence is TGTGCCAGCAGAGGGGGACAGGGGGATGAAAAACTGTTTTTT. The chain employs TRBV4-2 and TRBJ1-4; the match to TRBD1 covers 11 bases. Per the germline V gene, CDR1 is LGHNA and CDR2 is YNFKEQ. Trimming cost V 6 bases and J 6 bases; bases outside gene matches: 3. The CDR3 runs to 14 residues.

The J gene is TRBJ1-1, the V gene TRBV19; D is possibly TRBD1 (6 bases). The V end lost 5 bases, the J end lost 6 bases, and 13 bases lay between the germline ends. Germline assignment: CDR1 LNHDA and CDR2 SQIVND (reference sequence). The CDR3 runs to 13 residues. CDR3 nucleotide sequence: TGTGCCAGTAGTCCGAGCCAGGGGCCTGAAGCTTTCTTT. Translation gives CASSPSQGPEAFF.

This rearrangement joins TRBV14 to TRBJ1-2; D unresolved. The ends were cut back, 6 bases at V and 6 bases at J, with 23 bases in the middle. CDR1 is SGHDN, CDR2 FVKESK, per germline. This CDR3 has 16 residues. CDR3 amino acids: CASSYLGEGALDGYTF. The CDR3 DNA reads as TGTGCCAGCAGTTACCTGGGAGAGGGCGCTTTAGATGGCTACACCTTC. The whole variable domain, remainder taken from reference TRBV14 and TRBJ1-2, is EAGVTQFPSHSVIEKGQTVTLRCDPISGHDNLYWYRRVMGKEIKFLLHFVKESKQDESGMPNNRFLAERTGGTYSTLKVQPAELEDSGVYFCASSYLGEGALDGYTFGSGTRLTVV.

The gene calls are TRBV4-1 and TRBJ1-1; D might be TRBD1 (6 bases). The CDR3 covers 16 residues. V lost 1 base and J 0 bases, leaving 12 bases between the germline ends. Germline loops: CDR1 MGHRA, CDR2 YSYEKL. The CDR3 sequence is CASSQVAGALNTEAFF. The CDR3 coding sequence is TGCGCCAGCAGCCAAGTGGCGGGGGCCCTGAACACTGAAGCTTTCTTT.

The rearrangement links TRBV15 to TRBJ1-2; 10 bases fit TRBD1. V lost 0 bases, J lost 3 bases, and 1 base stayed unmatched. CDR3 length: 15 residues. The germline CDR1 and CDR2 sequences are LNHNV and YYDKDF (reference sequence). CDR3 coding DNA: TGTGCCACCAGCAGAGAAGGGACAGGGGACTATGGCTACACCTTC. This gives the protein CATSREGTGDYGYTF.

The chain couples TRBV27 to TRBJ1-1; D is perhaps TRBD1 (5 bases). Per the germline V gene, CDR1 is MNHEY and CDR2 is SMNVEV (reference sequence). Trimming took 3 bases from V and 5 from J, leaving 10 bases between them. The CDR3 extends over 13 amino acids. The chain's CDR3 is CASSLEGLTEAFF. CDR3 nucleotides: TGTGCCAGCAGTTTGGAGGGGTTGACTGAAGCTTTCTTT.